This TCR beta chain was captured by sequencing in a study of cytomegalovirus exposure and HLA in healthy donors. Of note for this clone: Its antigen is unknown. Other DNA sequences within the sample encode an identical CDR3.

Points from the study as a whole: In a later analysis, TCR beta V- and J-gene trimming showed a link to a missense DCLRE1C variant. Beyond CMV serostatus, there was no information to go on about immune exposure. For most TCR sequences rarity was the rule, although some public TCRs occurred in many donors. For cytomegalovirus status, the classifier reportedly gave diagnoses with high specificity and sensitivity.

The CDR3 sequence is 14 residues long. The germline V and J ends were trimmed by 4 bases and 5 bases, with 9 bases remaining between them. Per the germline V gene, CDR1 is MNHNS and CDR2 is SASEGT. PCR involved 60 Vbeta and 13 Jbeta primers. The method was immunoSEQ multiplex PCR; TCRdb's version includes in-frame clones alone and lacks a portion of them. The sample shows 150,000 to 200,000 clones, about three quarters of them seen only once. The TCR sequence derives from a man aged 50-59 years in good health and CMV-seropositive. The rearrangement links TRBV6-1 to TRBJ1-6; weak D call: TRBD1 (6 bases). The material sequenced was PBMCs. CDR3: CASSGQGNNSPLHF. CDR3 DNA sequence: TGTGCCAGCAGTGGGCAGGGGAATAATTCACCCCTCCACTTT.